This TCR beta chain was found in a study of T cell repertoires in cytomegalovirus infection. MiXCR, applied by TCRdb to the reads, yields one record per CDR3 protein. The sample has under 600,000 distinct CDR3 sequences; about 15% are singletons. Trimming took 5 bases from V and 15 from J; bases not matched to a gene: 13. Per germline, CDR1 SEHNR and CDR2 FQNEAQ (reference sequence). The CDR3 runs to 14 residues. The chain has TRBV7-9 and TRBJ1-5; TRBD1 aligns across 10 bases. The specimen sequenced was CD8+ T cells from PBMCs. This clonotype was obtained from a human donor in good health (CMV status not recorded). Some clones in this sample may be carry-over from other donors' samples. The CDR3 sequence is CASSTGQGDQPTHF. The CDR3 DNA reads TGTGCCAGCAGCACTGGACAGGGGGATCAGCCCACGCATTTT.